The 5 T cell receptor beta chains below all came from one sample that was sequenced in a study of blood T cell repertoires in COVID-19. This table comes from immunoSEQ multiplex PCR, and its TCRdb copy is limited to in-frame clones, with some not included. The sample shows roughly 200,000 clones, more than 75% of them seen only once. Material for sequencing was PBMCs or T cells enriched from blood (not recorded which). The receptors shown here come from a middle-aged man with acute COVID-19.

This rearrangement joins TRBV7-6 to TRBJ2-5; D is perhaps TRBD2 (6 bases). Germline V gene data show CDR1 as SGHVS and CDR2 as FNYEAQ. V was pared by 1 base and J by 2 bases, with 8 bases between. The CDR3 extends over 14 amino acids. The DNA of the CDR3 is TGTGCCAGCAGCTTAGGGGGGGTACAAGAGACCCAGTACTTC. Its protein product is CASSLGGVQETQYF.

The chain is built from TRBV19 and TRBJ1-1, with a tentative D call TRBD1 (5 bases). The V gene lost 4 bases and the J gene lost 1 base, with 10 bases spanning the gap. The CDR3 runs 14 residues. Germline V gene sequence: CDR1 LNHDA, CDR2 SQIVND (reference sequence). Here the CDR3 reads CASSTTGANTEAFF. CDR3 nucleotides: TGTGCCAGTAGTACAACAGGTGCGAACACTGAAGCTTTCTTT.

V usage is TRBV7-2 and J usage is TRBJ2-1; 12 nucleotides match TRBD2. This CDR3 is built from 15 residues. Germline-derived CDR1 and CDR2 are SGHTA and FQGNSA. Trimming removed 4 bases from V and 9 bases from J; junction bases left unmatched: 7. CDR3 in amino acids: CASSSTSGRSSEQFF. CDR3 sequence (DNA): TGTGCCAGCAGCTCCACTAGCGGGAGGAGTAGTGAGCAGTTCTTC. Together with reference TRBV7-2 and TRBJ2-1, the CDR3 gives the full variable domain: GAGVSQSPSNKVTEKGKDVELRCDPISGHTALYWYRQSLGQGLEFLIYFQGNSAPDKSGLPSDRFSAERTGGSVSTLTIQRTQQEDSAVYLCASSSTSGRSSEQFFGPGTRLTVL.

This chain joins TRBV9 and TRBJ2-7; no clear D. The CDR3 is made up of 14 amino acids. The V gene's germline CDR1 is SGDLS and CDR2 YYNGEE. V shed 0 bases and J shed 5 bases, with 12 bases lying between them. The CDR3 loop reads CASSVGISLDEQYF. CDR3 coding DNA: TGTGCCAGCAGCGTAGGGATTAGCTTAGACGAGCAGTACTTC.

The rearrangement joins TRBV7-3 to TRBJ2-1, with 7 bases identical to TRBD2. The CDR3 is 13 residues long. With V trimmed by 3 bases and J by 5 bases, 1 base remained unmatched. Germline CDR1 is SGHTA and CDR2 is FQGTGA. In nucleotides, the CDR3 is TGTGCCAGCAGCTTCGGGACTAACAATGAGCAGTTCTTC. Amino acids: CASSFGTNNEQFF.